The subject of this entry is one T cell receptor beta chain. Its target is unknown. Between the trimmed V and J ends, which lost 4 bases and 7 bases, there was a span of 12 bases. The CDR3 is 13 amino acids. Germline V CDR1 and CDR2: SGHDN, FVKESK. The entry originates in a study of T cell responses to AZD1222 COVID-19 vaccine. TCRdb keeps only in-frame clones here, not all; method: immunoSEQ multiplex PCR. The sample has over 100,000 clones, 75% to 90% seen once. The study, taken as a whole, reports: Following two doses of AZD1222, Spike-specific TCR breadth and depth rose. There were mostly white British donors and more females than males, and clonal diversity was possibly underestimated. A reported finding is that nearly half of spike-specific TCRs target unmutated variant regions.

Second-dose timings of about 4 or about 12 weeks were pooled. The sequences come from peripheral blood, collected 28 days after the second AZD1222 dose. The V and J genes are TRBV14 and TRBJ2-3; D not resolved. This receptor was identified in an adult who received the AZD1222 COVID-19 vaccine. CDR3 in amino acids: CASSPFQSNTQYF. For the CDR3, the DNA is TGTGCCAGCAGCCCATTTCAGAGTAATACGCAGTATTTT. Full variable domain (remainder filled in from reference TRBV14 and TRBJ2-3): EAGVTQFPSHSVIEKGQTVTLRCDPISGHDNLYWYRRVMGKEIKFLLHFVKESKQDESGMPNNRFLAERTGGTYSTLKVQPAELEDSGVYFCASSPFQSNTQYFGPGTRLTVL.